The TCR beta chain under discussion was sequenced for a study of blood T cell repertoires in COVID-19. Study details: The samples span acute and convalescent COVID-19 from the United States, Italy and Spain. From T cells, B-cell-depleted T cells, or PBMCs came the material, which was cDNA or gDNA.

CDR1 and CDR2 (germline): MDHEN, SYDVKM. The V end was cut by 8 bases, the J end by 1 base, with 23 bases between. CDR3 length equals 17 residues. In the source study's methods: Reference gene primers were amplified, and this amplification served to estimate nucleated cell counts. Clones were read by immunoSEQ multiplex PCR, and TCRdb kept only the in-frame ones, dropping some. V and J calls and clone size are those listed in that table; D and trimming were worked out from the DNA. The table shows 65,000 to 85,000 clones, with around 86% occurring only once. The sample consisted of peripheral blood. The clonotype was recovered from a woman under 30 with acute or convalescent COVID-19. The chain carries TRBV28 and TRBJ1-1, with D unresolved. In DNA form, the CDR3 reads TGTGCCAGCTCTTTATTACGGGAGCTTAAAAAGAACACTGAAGCTTTCTTT. This gives the protein CASSLLRELKKNTEAFF.